Listed here are 14 T cell receptor beta chains from one sample, sequenced in a study of beta chain features in type 1 diabetes. Study findings and constraints: TCRB CDR3s were moderately but significantly shorter in Type 1 diabetes patients in all four CD4+ subsets.

The entirety of the isolated RNA underwent reverse transcription, so expressed TCRB transcripts were sequenced. Using immunoSEQ multiplex PCR, the repertoire was profiled, and TCRdb retains in-frame clones only, with some absent. The sample has fewer than 350,000 clones; around 16% are singletons. No antigen is known for these receptors. Specimen: naive CD4+ T cells from blood. The receptors were gathered from a man younger than 35 with type 1 diabetes.

The sample holds a few counts of this clone. The chain employs TRBV12-5 and TRBJ1-2; TRBD1 matches at 8 bases. The germline CDR1 and CDR2 sequences are LGHNT and FRNRAP. Germline trimming cut 0 bases from V and 8 bases from J; bases unmatched to any gene: 8. The length of the CDR3 is 15 residues. DNA of the CDR3: TGTGCTAGTGGTTTGGTACCAGGGGGCCTGAGGGGCTACACCTTC. Translated, it gives CASGLVPGGLRGYTF.

The CDR3 loop is CASSLAGSGYEQYF. CDR3 DNA: TGTGCCAGCAGCTTGGCCGGTTCGGGTTACGAGCAGTACTTC. The chain recombines TRBV5-4 with TRBJ2-7; D is uncertain. The CDR3 length is 14 residues. V was shortened by 0 bases and J by 4 bases, with 11 bases between the two germline ends. The germline gives CDR1 SGHNT, CDR2 YYREEE (reference sequence).

The V call is TRBV9, the J call TRBJ2-7; 7 bases agree with TRBD1. After removal of 4 bases from V and 5 bases from J, the junction contained 9 bases not matched to a gene. Germline V gene lookup returns CDR1 SGDLS and CDR2 YYNGEE. CDR3 length: 14 amino acids. The CDR3 spells CASSPRQGEDEQYF. The CDR3 DNA is TGTGCCAGCAGCCCCCGACAGGGTGAAGACGAGCAGTACTTC.

In its sample, this clone was seen a few times. Other DNA sequences in this sample translate to the same CDR3. This chain connects TRBV6-5 to TRBJ2-3, with 10 bases identical to TRBD2. CDR1 MNHEY and CDR2 SVGAGI come from the germline V gene. This CDR3 has 16 amino acids. V lost 2 bases to trimming and J lost 1 base; unmatched junction nucleotides: 3. The CDR3 bases are TGTGCCAGCAGTTACGGTCTAGCGGGGGGCACAGATACGCAGTATTTT. It specifies CASSYGLAGGTDTQYF.

The rearrangement uses TRBV5-4 and TRBJ2-3; D gene uncertain. Germline V gene data show CDR1 as SGHNT and CDR2 as YYREEE (reference sequence). V was pared by 4 bases and J by 1 base, with 13 bases between. There are 15 residues in the CDR3. The CDR3 DNA sequence: TGTGCCAGCAGCCCCGACCTGAGCGGCACAGATACGCAGTATTTT. Residues: CASSPDLSGTDTQYF.

This rearrangement joins TRBV5-1 to TRBJ1-1, with D unclear. Between the trimmed V and J ends, which lost 3 bases and 4 bases, there was a span of 13 bases. The germline V gene encodes CDR1 SGHRS and CDR2 YFSETQ. CDR3 length equals 14 residues. Here the CDR3 DNA reads TGCGCCAGCAGCTCCCGTCTGACGGGCACTGAAGCTTTCTTT. Translated, it gives CASSSRLTGTEAFF.

The chain couples TRBV7-9 to TRBJ2-3; 8 bases line up with TRBD1. The junction had 10 bases not matched to a gene; V was cut back by 5 bases and J by 6 bases. The CDR3 covers 15 residues. Germline assignment: CDR1 SEHNR and CDR2 FQNEAQ (reference sequence). The CDR3 here is CASSPGQGTRDTQYF. CDR3 nucleotide sequence: TGTGCCAGCAGCCCAGGACAGGGAACGCGGGATACGCAGTATTTT.

The J gene is TRBJ2-7, the V gene TRBV19; 8 nucleotides agree with TRBD2. CDR3 size: 15 residues. V dropped 3 bases and J dropped 4; count of bases not matched to a gene: 8. Germline values: CDR1 LNHDA, CDR2 SQIVND (reference sequence). The CDR3 sequence: CASSMKGTSRYEQYF. The CDR3, as DNA: TGTGCCAGTAGTATGAAGGGGACTAGTCGATACGAGCAGTACTTC.

This clone was seen only a few times. The chain carries TRBV4-2 and TRBJ2-7; 7 nucleotides line up with TRBD1. Germline V lookup: CDR1 LGHNA, CDR2 YNFKEQ. The CDR3 is 16 residues long. The ends lost 0 bases at V and 3 bases at J; junction bases unmatched: 8. The CDR3 coding sequence is TGTGCCAGCAGCCAAGATATGAGACAGGGATTCTACGAGCAGTACTTC. Its translation: CASSQDMRQGFYEQYF.

This clone was counted between two and nine times. V usage is TRBV28 and J usage is TRBJ2-7; possibly TRBD1 for D (6 bases). The CDR3 length is 13 residues. The V end lost 2 bases, the J end lost 7 bases, and 12 bases lay between the germline ends. CDR1 and CDR2 (germline): MDHEN, SYDVKM. CDR3 in DNA: TGTGCCAGCAGTTTAATGGGGCAGGGGGAGCAGTACTTC. Translation gives CASSLMGQGEQYF.

The chain employs TRBV30 and TRBJ2-2, with D unclear. Germline CDR1 is GTSNPN and CDR2 is SVGIG (reference sequence). Trimming removed 2 bases from V and 8 bases from J, with 9 bases in between. The length of the CDR3 is 12 residues. This CDR3 reads CAWSRLEGELFF. The DNA of the CDR3 is TGTGCCTGGAGTCGGCTAGAAGGGGAGCTGTTTTTT.

V and J are TRBV27 and TRBJ1-1; 7 bases agree with TRBD1. J was trimmed by 5 bases and V by 0 bases; bases with no gene match: 0. CDR3 length: 13 residues. Germline assignment: CDR1 MNHEY and CDR2 SMNVEV (reference sequence). In DNA, the CDR3 is TGTGCCAGCAGTTTATCGACAGGGACTGAAGCTTTCTTT. It codes for CASSLSTGTEAFF.

In DNA, the CDR3 is TGCGCCAGCAGCCAAGCAGCAAATCCTCGGTGGGGAGGAGAGACCCAGTACTTC. Encoded protein: CASSQAANPRWGGETQYF. The V and J genes are TRBV4-3 and TRBJ2-5, with D possibly being TRBD2 (6 bases). Trimming cost V 1 base and J 4 bases, with 22 bases left between them. The CDR3 covers 18 residues. Germline V gene sequence: CDR1 LGHNA, CDR2 YSLEER.

V and J are TRBV5-4 and TRBJ2-2; D possibly corresponds to TRBD1 (5 bases). The V gene lost 0 bases and the J gene lost 0 bases, with 6 bases spanning the gap. CDR3 length: 15 amino acids. CDR1 SGHNT and CDR2 YYREEE come from the germline V gene (reference sequence). CDR3 coding DNA: TGTGCCAGCAGCTTGGCCAGGGCGAACACCGGGGAGCTGTTTTTT. Amino acids: CASSLARANTGELFF.